Reported below is one T cell receptor beta chain. Only a few counts were recorded for this clone. What this receptor recognizes is not known. Base qualities are not at hand, and no much larger clone is one base apart. The data belong to a study of beta chain features in type 1 diabetes (dated by TCRdb to 2016 to 2018). Regarding the research as a whole: Mean age, gender distribution, total cell number and subset yield did not differ between patients and healthy donors. A total of 100 million to 110 million sorted cells were examined across all samples, and a strong correlation was observed between cell number per subset and RNA yield. The study compared TCRB repertoires of sorted circulating CD4+ T cell subsets between recently diagnosed type 1 diabetes patients and matched healthy donors. Regulatory and stem cell-like memory subsets were isolated from only 8 patients and roughly eight healthy donors, whereas naive and central memory subsets came from all 28 donors.

From the cysteine through the phenylalanine, the CDR3 covers 15 amino acids. Only the CDR3 portion is preserved as DNA: 45 bases, with reading frame beginning at the first base. V is cut back by 3 bases and J by 5 bases, with 2 bases in the junction unmatched. Per the germline V gene (reference sequence), GTSNPN is the CDR1 and SVGIG is the CDR2. Summary of the overall study and its limitations: In all four CD4+ subsets, TCRB CDR3 length was moderately but significantly shorter in type 1 diabetes patients. The naive, central memory and regulatory TCRB repertoires appeared to resemble one another more closely among patients than among healthy donors. Patients with type 1 diabetes made fewer insertions and deleted more nucleotides at VDJ recombination sites, implying thymic rearrangement abnormalities. Sequencing cDNA rather than genomic DNA could over-represent highly expressing activated cells, although activation and CD3 levels did not differ between groups. Shorter templates might be favored by PCR, yet because patient and control samples were amplified and corrected together, any such skew would affect both groups equally. HLA sub-analyses involved small numbers of individuals, so any influence of HLA type on TCRB rearrangement remained unresolved.

A single peripheral blood draw of 90 to 150 mL on average was collected from each donor into heparinised tubes. Naive, central memory, regulatory and stem cell-like memory CD4+ T cells were sorted on a BD FACSAria II using a panel including CD45RO, CCR7, CD25, CD127, CD95 and CD27. Purity was above 95% for every sorted population. PBMCs were isolated immediately by Lymphoprep density gradient centrifugation and stained directly without culture. So that batch effects would be minimized, each experiment stained and sorted samples in pairs, pairing one healthy donor with one patient. The entire isolated RNA was reverse transcribed using the High Capacity cDNA Reverse Transcription Kit, and thus expressed TCRB transcripts were sequenced. Naive, central memory and regulatory T cell samples underwent deep immunoSEQ sequencing, averaging about 3.5 million total reads per sample. Sorted cells were lysed in RLT buffer, and RNA was extracted using DNase-treated RNeasy Micro or Mini kits according to cell number. To prevent cross-contamination, each cell subset was processed individually, whereas patient and healthy donor samples were processed jointly. TCRB sequences were amplified from cDNA with the immunoSEQ multiplex PCR, producing 87-bp fragments spanning the CDR3 region. Sequencing of the amplicons was performed on the Illumina HiSeq platform. Per the original workflow: PCR bias was computationally corrected using synthetic template baselines, reads within Hamming distance 2 were collapsed, and singletons that could not be merged were discarded. Reads were aligned against IMGT to assign V, D and J genes, CDR3 length and insertions or deletions at six rearrangement sites. Within each subset, clonotype counts were normalized to sorted cell number, and only after that were true diversity and Gini coefficients computed with the tcR R package. The overlap coefficient, calculated on TCRB nucleotide sequences, was used to measure repertoire sharing. Out-of-frame TCRB sequences from naive cells were analyzed to stand in for the pre-selection repertoire. This immuneACCESS table, as held by TCRdb, lists in-frame sequences with V and J called but not all clones. Of the missing ones, under half trace to an unresolved V gene in checked studies; the others have no known cause. The DNA was the basis for D and trimming; V, J and clone size are from that table. The sample data list about 240,000 clones, and approximately 15% of these were observed just once. The top ten hold around 0.019% of the sample.

This sequence originates from a man in his thirties or forties with type 1 diabetes. The sequence is built from TRBV30 and TRBJ2-2, with 14 central nucleotides matching TRBD2. The specimen sequenced was naive CD4+ T cells from blood. The cell subset or site label for this specimen denotes: true naive CD4+ T cells. The CDR3 protein: CAWRRLAGGTGELFF. DNA sequence: TGTGCCTGGAGAAGACTAGCGGGAGGGACCGGGGAGCTGTTTTTT.